These T cell receptor beta chains were read from a single sample in a study of OX40 agonist ivuxolimab in advanced cancers. Repertoires were generated with immunoSEQ multiplex PCR, while TCRdb's copy carries only in-frame clones and drops some. The sample lists some 130,000 clones; approximately 92% were seen once. Sequenced material: CD4+ or CD8+ T cells sorted from blood, taken in a trial of the OX40 agonist ivuxolimab. These receptor sequences come from an adult with an advanced solid tumor such as melanoma, head and neck, liver or kidney cancer. CDR3s include the opening cysteine and the closing phenylalanine or tryptophan. Each record gives: CDR3 DNA, CDR3 protein, D gene, clone size, J gene, V gene, CDR3 length. A D gene is named only where the DNA matches it firmly. The listing skips clone size in some rows; elsewhere it reads once, few, many or a size class.

DNA: TGTGCCAGCTCGCCCCAGAGTAAGAACACTGAAGCTTTCTTT
CDR3: CASSPQSKNTEAFF
D: -
size: -
J: TRBJ1-1
V: TRBV18
length: 14

DNA: TGTGCCAGCTCACCTCCGGGACAGGGTCGAAATGAGCAGTTCTTC
CDR3: CASSPPGQGRNEQFF
D: TRBD1
size: -
J: TRBJ2-1
V: TRBV18
length: 15

DNA: TGCGCCAGCAGTGAGGGGGACACTAACTACGAGCAGTACTTC
CDR3: CASSEGDTNYEQYF
D: -
size: -
J: TRBJ2-7
V: TRBV10-1
length: 14

DNA: TGCGCCAGCAGCCAAGATAGCACAGCCAGTAACTATGGCTACACCTTC
CDR3: CASSQDSTASNYGYTF
D: -
size: -
J: TRBJ1-2
V: TRBV4-3
length: 16

DNA: TGTGCCAGCAGCCCTCTTGACACGCAGTATTTT
CDR3: CASSPLDTQYF
D: -
size: -
J: TRBJ2-3
V: TRBV7-2
length: 11

DNA: TGTGCCAGCAGCTGGGATTACGAGCAGTACTTC
CDR3: CASSWDYEQYF
D: -
size: -
J: TRBJ2-7
V: TRBV6-5
length: 11

DNA: TGTGCCAGCAGCTTAGGAAATTATTTCGAAGCTTTCTTT
CDR3: CASSLGNYFEAFF
D: -
size: once
J: TRBJ1-1
V: TRBV7-2
length: 13

DNA: TGTGCCAGCAGCTTTTGGACAGGCGACAATGAGCAGTTCTTC
CDR3: CASSFWTGDNEQFF
D: TRBD1
size: -
J: TRBJ2-1
V: TRBV5-5
length: 14

DNA: TGTGCCAGCAGCTTATTCGTTGGGCCACCGAACACTGAAGCTTTCTTT
CDR3: CASSLFVGPPNTEAFF
D: -
size: -
J: TRBJ1-1
V: TRBV7-9
length: 16

DNA: TGCAGCGTCCCGGGACAGGGGACCTACGAGCAGTACTTC
CDR3: CSVPGQGTYEQYF
D: TRBD1
size: -
J: TRBJ2-7
V: TRBV29-1
length: 13

DNA: TGTGCCAGCAGCTATCAGGGACTCTATAATTCACCCCTCCACTTT
CDR3: CASSYQGLYNSPLHF
D: -
size: -
J: TRBJ1-6
V: TRBV5-6
length: 15

DNA: TGTGCCAGCAGCTTAGCACAGGGAGGACGCTACACCTTC
CDR3: CASSLAQGGRYTF
D: -
size: few
J: TRBJ1-2
V: TRBV2
length: 13

DNA: TGTGCCAGCAGTGAAGGGAGCTCCTATAATTCACCCCTCCACTTT
CDR3: CASSEGSSYNSPLHF
D: -
size: few
J: TRBJ1-6
V: TRBV25-1
length: 15

DNA: TGTGCCAGCTCACCCCCGGGACTAGCGGGGGGGAGCTCCTACAATGAGCAGTTCTTC
CDR3: CASSPPGLAGGSSYNEQFF
D: TRBD2
size: -
J: TRBJ2-1
V: TRBV18
length: 19